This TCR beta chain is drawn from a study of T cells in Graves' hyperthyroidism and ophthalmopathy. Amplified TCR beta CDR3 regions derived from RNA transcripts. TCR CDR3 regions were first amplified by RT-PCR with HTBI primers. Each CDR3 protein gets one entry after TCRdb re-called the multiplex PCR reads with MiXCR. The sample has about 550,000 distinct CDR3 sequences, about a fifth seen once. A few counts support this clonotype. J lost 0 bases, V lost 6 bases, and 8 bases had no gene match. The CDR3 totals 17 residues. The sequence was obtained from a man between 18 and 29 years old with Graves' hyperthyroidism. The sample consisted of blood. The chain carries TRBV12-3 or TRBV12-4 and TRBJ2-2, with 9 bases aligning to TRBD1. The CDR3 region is CASSPRDRVPNTGELFF. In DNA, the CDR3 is TGTGCCAGCAGCCCCCGGGACAGGGTACCGAACACCGGGGAGCTGTTTTTT.